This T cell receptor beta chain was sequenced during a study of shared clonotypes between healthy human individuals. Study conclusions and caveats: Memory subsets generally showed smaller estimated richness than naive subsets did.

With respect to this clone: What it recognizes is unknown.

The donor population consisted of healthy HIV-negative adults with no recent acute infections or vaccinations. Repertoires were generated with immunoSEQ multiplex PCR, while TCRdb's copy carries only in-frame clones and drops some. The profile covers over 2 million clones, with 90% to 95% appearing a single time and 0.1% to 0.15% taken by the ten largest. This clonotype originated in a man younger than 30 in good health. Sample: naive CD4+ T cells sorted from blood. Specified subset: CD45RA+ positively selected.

The CDR3 here is CASSLTSPGQAEQYF. The DNA of the CDR3 is TGTGCCAGCAGTTTAACTTCTCCGGGACAAGCCGAGCAGTACTTC. J is TRBJ2-7 and V is TRBV28, with D maybe TRBD1 (6 bases). This CDR3 is 15 amino acids long. CDR1 and CDR2 from the germline V gene are MDHEN and SYDVKM. V was shortened by 2 bases and J by 6 bases, with 17 bases between the two germline ends.